The next 13 T cell receptor beta chains were all read from a single sample in a study of blood T cell repertoires in COVID-19. This table comes from immunoSEQ multiplex PCR, and its TCRdb copy is limited to in-frame clones, with some not included. The repertoire holds roughly 54,000 clones, 90% to 95% seen once, with approximately 8% in the top ten. The source material was peripheral blood. These receptors came from a woman aged 60 to 75 with active or convalescent COVID-19.

This chain connects TRBV6-4 to TRBJ1-1; 7 bases are a match to TRBD1. V shed 4 bases and J 1 base; nucleotides not matched to a gene: 3. This CDR3 is 14 amino acids long. Germline V lookup: CDR1 MRHNA, CDR2 SNTAGT. DNA of the CDR3: TGTGCCAGCAGTGTTGGGACAGCGAACACTGAAGCTTTCTTT. Its translation: CASSVGTANTEAFF.

The chain is built from TRBV7-6 and TRBJ1-4; 10 positions match TRBD1. This CDR3 has 17 residues. Trimming cost V 5 bases and J 4 bases; bases outside gene matches: 10. Germline CDR1 and CDR2: SGHVS and FNYEAQ. This CDR3 reads CASSPTGGGIVNEKLFF. CDR3 nucleotides: TGTGCCAGCAGCCCGACAGGGGGCGGGATCGTTAATGAAAAACTGTTTTTT.

This chain links TRBV4-3 with TRBJ1-5; D gene unclear. This CDR3 has 16 amino acids. CDR1 and CDR2 from the germline V gene are LGHNA and YSLEER. With 1 base removed from V and 4 bases from J, the gap between germline ends came to 14 bases. CDR3 sequence reads: CASSQASGTGNQPQHF. CDR3 DNA sequence: TGCGCCAGCAGCCAAGCATCGGGAACCGGTAATCAGCCCCAGCATTTT.

This chain uses TRBV12-3 or TRBV12-4 with TRBJ1-3; 8 bases align to TRBD1. The V segment lost 5 bases and the J segment 10 bases; nucleotides outside the gene matches: 4. The CDR3 extends over 12 amino acids. The chain's CDR3 is CASSIGQGTIYF. The CDR3 DNA follows: TGTGCCAGCAGTATTGGACAGGGTACCATATATTTT.

The chain has TRBV9 and TRBJ1-3, with D unresolved. CDR1 is SGDLS and CDR2 is YYNGEE in the germline V gene. The CDR3 length is 15 residues. V dropped 3 bases and J dropped 4 bases, with 14 bases sitting between them. The CDR3 sequence is CASSARELSGNTIYF. DNA of the CDR3: TGTGCCAGCAGCGCCCGGGAGCTCTCAGGAAACACCATATATTTT.

This clone has a single count. The rearrangement uses TRBV28 and TRBJ1-1, with TRBD1 matching over 9 bases. From germline, CDR1 is MDHEN and CDR2 SYDVKM. CDR3 length: 16 amino acids. The V segment lost 4 bases and the J segment 4 bases; nucleotides outside the gene matches: 10. CDR3 bases: TGTGCCAGCAGTTACGGGACAGGGCTCTGGGCCACTGAAGCTTTCTTT. This gives the protein CASSYGTGLWATEAFF.

The rearrangement links TRBV18 to TRBJ1-2; 11 positions agree with TRBD1. V lost 6 bases to trimming and J lost 9 bases; unmatched junction nucleotides: 12. There are 15 residues in the CDR3. Per germline, CDR1 KGHSH and CDR2 LQKENI. CDR3 sequence: CASSFNRDRGTSYTF. The CDR3 region has the DNA TGTGCCAGCTCTTTTAACCGGGACAGGGGGACGAGCTACACCTTC.

This clone was seen a single time. Within the sample, other DNA sequences also encode this same CDR3. The genes are TRBV19 and TRBJ2-7; 11 bases map to TRBD2. Germline values: CDR1 LNHDA, CDR2 SQIVND (reference sequence). J lost 2 bases, V lost 2 bases, and 2 bases had no gene match. This CDR3 spans 15 amino acids. The CDR3 region is CASSILAGGPYEQYF. The CDR3 DNA follows: TGTGCCAGTAGTATACTAGCGGGGGGTCCCTACGAGCAGTACTTC.

J is TRBJ2-7 and V is TRBV6-2 or TRBV6-3; no clear D. CDR3 size: 14 residues. Trimming took off 0 bases at V and 3 bases at J, with 9 bases between the two ends. Germline V gives CDR1 MNHEY, CDR2 SVGEGT. This CDR3 reads CASSYSDSFYEQYF. CDR3 DNA sequence: TGTGCCAGCAGTTACTCTGACTCTTTCTACGAGCAGTACTTC.

V is TRBV9 and J is TRBJ2-2; 9 bases align to TRBD1. The CDR3 loop spans 15 amino acids. From germline, CDR1 is SGDLS and CDR2 YYNGEE. With V trimmed by 4 bases and J by 6 bases, 7 bases remained unmatched. The CDR3 DNA follows: TGTGCCAGCAGCACAGGGGGCGGGAGCGCCGGGGAGCTGTTTTTT. The encoded protein is CASSTGGGSAGELFF.

This chain connects TRBV5-1 to TRBJ2-3; the match to TRBD1 covers 11 bases. V shed 7 bases and J 3 bases; nucleotides not matched to a gene: 10. The germline V gene has CDR1 SGHRS and CDR2 YFSETQ. The CDR3 sequence is 16 residues long. CDR3 in amino acids: CASCHIGTGGTDTQYF. The CDR3 DNA follows: TGCGCCAGCTGCCACATCGGGACAGGGGGGACAGATACGCAGTATTTT.

This clone was seen a handful of times. The CDR3 loop reads CASSLRPTGTQSGISYEQYF. The CDR3 coding sequence is TGTGCCAGCAGTCTACGACCCACCGGGACACAAAGTGGGATCTCCTACGAGCAGTACTTC. The chain combines TRBV28 with TRBJ2-7, with a possible D match to TRBD1 (6 bases). The germline V gene has CDR1 MDHEN and CDR2 SYDVKM. The CDR3 consists of 20 residues. V was cut by 5 bases and J by 0 bases, with 29 bases left in between.

This chain links TRBV7-3 with TRBJ2-7, with 8 bases lining up with TRBD2. Looked up from germline, CDR1 is SGHTA and CDR2 is FQGTGA. CDR3 length: 15 residues. V trimming: 2 bases; J trimming: 3 bases; junction bases outside the gene matches: 6. CDR3 nucleotide sequence: TGTGCCAGCAGCTTATTATCCGGGGGGGACTACGAGCAGTACTTC. It yields the protein CASSLLSGGDYEQYF.